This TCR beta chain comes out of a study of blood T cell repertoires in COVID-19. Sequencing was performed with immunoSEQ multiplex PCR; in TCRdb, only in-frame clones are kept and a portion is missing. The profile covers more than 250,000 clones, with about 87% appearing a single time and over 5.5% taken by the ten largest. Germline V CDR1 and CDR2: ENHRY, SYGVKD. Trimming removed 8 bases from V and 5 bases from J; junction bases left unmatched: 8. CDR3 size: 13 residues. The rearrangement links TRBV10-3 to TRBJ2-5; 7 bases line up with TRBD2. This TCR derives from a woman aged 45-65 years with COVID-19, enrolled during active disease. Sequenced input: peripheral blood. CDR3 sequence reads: CAIGRELRETQYF. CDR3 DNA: TGTGCCATCGGGAGGGAGTTACGGGAGACCCAGTACTTC.